One and the same sample provided the 6 T cell receptor beta chains below, sequenced in a study of cytomegalovirus exposure and HLA in healthy donors (TCRdb year 2017). Library preparation used the immunoSEQ multiplex PCR assay. A mixture of 60 forward primers for TCR Vbeta segments and 13 reverse primers for TCR Jbeta segments was used in the multiplex PCR. Not all clones reach the TCRdb copy of this immuneACCESS table, which keeps in-frame sequences only. Checked studies attribute under half of the gap to unresolved V genes and leave the rest unexplained. The sample table records over 70,000 clones; under 85% of these occur just once. The top ten clones comprise 1.4% of the sample. The specimen was PBMCs. These TCRs come from a male donor in good health and CMV-seronegative.

V and J are TRBV2 and TRBJ1-2; D call uncertain. The CDR3 is made up of 13 amino acids. Germline values: CDR1 SNHLY, CDR2 FYNNEI. The V gene lost 8 bases and the J gene lost 8 bases, with 18 bases spanning the gap. The CDR3 protein is CASRQGTERGYTF. In DNA, the CDR3 is TGTGCCAGCCGACAAGGAACAGAGCGGGGCTACACCTTC.

The rearrangement uses TRBV19 and TRBJ2-3; TRBD2 might be the D (5 bases). CDR3 length: 16 amino acids. V dropped 6 bases and J dropped 4 bases, with 20 bases sitting between them. CDR1 LNHDA and CDR2 SQIVND come from the germline V gene (reference sequence). CDR3 residues: CASRPSTRRVSDTQYF. The CDR3 DNA follows: TGTGCCAGTAGGCCCAGCACTAGAAGGGTCTCAGATACGCAGTATTTT.

This rearrangement joins TRBV4-3 to TRBJ1-2; D is ambiguous. V was shortened by 0 bases and J by 4 bases, with 9 bases between the two germline ends. CDR1 and CDR2 from the germline V gene are LGHNA and YSLEER. The CDR3 sequence is 14 residues long. CDR3 sequence (DNA): TGCGCCAGCAGCCAAGAGTGGGCACCCTATGGCTACACCTTC. Translated: CASSQEWAPYGYTF.

This clone was observed a few times. This rearrangement joins TRBV6-6 to TRBJ2-4; D uncertain. CDR1 MNHNY and CDR2 SVGAGI come from the germline V gene (reference sequence). V lost 7 bases and J lost 8, with 12 bases in between. CDR3 size: 12 residues. The CDR3 loop is CASKDRLYIQYF. The CDR3 bases are TGTGCCAGCAAAGACCGACTTTACATTCAGTACTTC.

The V gene is TRBV9, the J gene TRBJ2-3; tentative D call: TRBD2 (8 bases). Trimming cost V 3 bases and J 4 bases, with 24 bases left between them. This CDR3 region has 18 residues. Looked up from germline, CDR1 is SGDLS and CDR2 is YYNGEE. CDR3 coding DNA: TGTGCCAGCAGCGGGGGACTAGTCTCAGGGGGACTCCCAGATACGCAGTATTTT. The encoded protein is CASSGGLVSGGLPDTQYF.

This chain joins TRBV6-1 and TRBJ2-1, with 9 bases fitting TRBD2. This CDR3 has 14 residues. V dropped 7 bases and J dropped 5; count of bases not matched to a gene: 6. Germline V lookup: CDR1 MNHNS, CDR2 SASEGT. In nucleotides, the CDR3 is TGTGCCAGCAAAAGACTAGCGGACAACAATGAGCAGTTCTTC. Translating gives CASKRLADNNEQFF.